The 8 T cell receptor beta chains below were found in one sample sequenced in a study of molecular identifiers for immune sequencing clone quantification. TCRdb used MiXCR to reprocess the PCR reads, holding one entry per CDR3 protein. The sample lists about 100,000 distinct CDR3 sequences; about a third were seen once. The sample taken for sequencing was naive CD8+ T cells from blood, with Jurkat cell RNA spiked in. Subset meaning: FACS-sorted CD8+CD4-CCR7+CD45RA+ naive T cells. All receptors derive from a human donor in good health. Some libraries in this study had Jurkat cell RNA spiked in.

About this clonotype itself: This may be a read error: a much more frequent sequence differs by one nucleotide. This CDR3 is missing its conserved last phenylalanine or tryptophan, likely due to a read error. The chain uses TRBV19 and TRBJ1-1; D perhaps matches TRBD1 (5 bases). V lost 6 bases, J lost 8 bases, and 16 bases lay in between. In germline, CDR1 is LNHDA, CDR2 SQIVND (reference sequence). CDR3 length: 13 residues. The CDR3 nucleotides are TGTGCCAGTAGGGCAGGGTTTGTTACCGAAGCTTTCGTT. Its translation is CASRAGFVTEAFV.

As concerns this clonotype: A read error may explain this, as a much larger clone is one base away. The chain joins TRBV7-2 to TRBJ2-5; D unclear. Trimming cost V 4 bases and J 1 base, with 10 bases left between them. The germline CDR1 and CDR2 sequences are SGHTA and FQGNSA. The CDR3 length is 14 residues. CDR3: CASSYGTFQETQYF. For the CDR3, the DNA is TGTGCCAGCAGCTATGGTACCTTCCAAGAGACCCAGTACTTC.

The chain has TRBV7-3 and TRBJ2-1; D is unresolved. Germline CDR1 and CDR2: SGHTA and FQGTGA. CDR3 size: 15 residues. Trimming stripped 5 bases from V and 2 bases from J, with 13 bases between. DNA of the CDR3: TGTGCCAGCAGCACCTACCCCCACCCCTACAATGAGCAGTTCTTC. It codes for CASSTYPHPYNEQFF.

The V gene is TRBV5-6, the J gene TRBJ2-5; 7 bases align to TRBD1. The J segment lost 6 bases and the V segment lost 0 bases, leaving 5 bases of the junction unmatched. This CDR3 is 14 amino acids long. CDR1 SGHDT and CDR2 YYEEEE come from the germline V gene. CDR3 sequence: CASSLGTGVKTQYF. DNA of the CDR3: TGTGCCAGCAGCTTGGGTACAGGGGTAAAGACCCAGTACTTC. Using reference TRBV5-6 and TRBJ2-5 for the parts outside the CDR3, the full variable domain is DAGVTQSPTHLIKTRGQQVTLRCSPKSGHDTVSWYQQALGQGPQFIFQYYEEEERQRGNFPDRFSGHQFPNYSSELNVNALLLGDSALYLCASSLGTGVKTQYFGPGTRLLVL.

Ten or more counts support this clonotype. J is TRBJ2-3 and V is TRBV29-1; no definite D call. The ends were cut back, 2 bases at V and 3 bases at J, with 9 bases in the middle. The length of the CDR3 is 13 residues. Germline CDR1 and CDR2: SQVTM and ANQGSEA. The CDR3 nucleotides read TGCAGCGTTGAATCCGACTTTACAGATACGCAGTATTTT. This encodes CSVESDFTDTQYF.

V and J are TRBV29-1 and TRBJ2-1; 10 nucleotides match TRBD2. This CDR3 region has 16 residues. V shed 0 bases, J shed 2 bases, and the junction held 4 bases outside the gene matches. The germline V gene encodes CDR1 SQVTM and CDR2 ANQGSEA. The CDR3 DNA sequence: TGCAGCGTTGAAGATAGGAGCGGGAGGGCCTACAATGAGCAGTTCTTC. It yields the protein CSVEDRSGRAYNEQFF.

The CDR3 protein is CASSSGIGDRDTGELFF. The CDR3 DNA reads as TGTGCCAGCAGCTCAGGCATTGGGGACCGAGACACCGGGGAGCTGTTTTTT. The chain is built from TRBV7-7 and TRBJ2-2; D tentatively reads TRBD1 or TRBD2 (5 bases each). Germline V gene lookup returns CDR1 SSHAT and CDR2 FNYEAQ (reference sequence). The CDR3 loop spans 17 amino acids. The V gene lost 4 bases and the J gene lost 3 bases, with 18 bases spanning the gap.

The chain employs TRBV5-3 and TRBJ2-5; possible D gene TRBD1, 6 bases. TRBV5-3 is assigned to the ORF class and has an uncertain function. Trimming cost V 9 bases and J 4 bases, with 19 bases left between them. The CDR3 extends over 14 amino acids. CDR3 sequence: CANGVRGVGETQYF. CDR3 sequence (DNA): TGTGCCAATGGGGTCAGGGGAGTAGGAGAGACCCAGTACTTC.